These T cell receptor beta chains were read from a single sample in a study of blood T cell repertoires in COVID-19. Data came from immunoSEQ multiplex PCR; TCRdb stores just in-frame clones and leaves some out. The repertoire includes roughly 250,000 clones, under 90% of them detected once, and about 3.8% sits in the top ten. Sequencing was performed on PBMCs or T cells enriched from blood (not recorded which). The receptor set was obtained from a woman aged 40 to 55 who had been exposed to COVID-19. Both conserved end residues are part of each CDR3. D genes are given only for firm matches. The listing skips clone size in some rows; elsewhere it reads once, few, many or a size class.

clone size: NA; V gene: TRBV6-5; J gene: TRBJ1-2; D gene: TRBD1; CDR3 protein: CASSYSDRGVNGYTF; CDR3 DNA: TGTGCCAGCAGTTACTCCGACAGGGGGGTTAATGGCTACACCTTC
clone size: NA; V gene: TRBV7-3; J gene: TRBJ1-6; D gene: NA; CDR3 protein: CASSRGTANSPLHF; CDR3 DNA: TGTGCCAGCAGCCGGGGGACTGCTAATTCACCCCTCCACTTT
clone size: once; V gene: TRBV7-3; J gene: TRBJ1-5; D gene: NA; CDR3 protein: CASSSKNPRSNQPQHF; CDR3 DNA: TGTGCCAGCAGCTCGAAGAATCCTAGGAGCAATCAGCCCCAGCATTTT
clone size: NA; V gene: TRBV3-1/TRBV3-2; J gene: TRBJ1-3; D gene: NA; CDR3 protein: CASSLAPGSSGNTIYF; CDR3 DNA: TGTGCCAGCAGCCTTGCCCCAGGTAGCTCTGGAAACACCATATATTTT
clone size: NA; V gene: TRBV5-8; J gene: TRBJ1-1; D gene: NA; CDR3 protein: CASSLASQGNTEAFF; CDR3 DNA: TGTGCCAGCAGCTTGGCATCCCAGGGGAACACTGAAGCTTTCTTT
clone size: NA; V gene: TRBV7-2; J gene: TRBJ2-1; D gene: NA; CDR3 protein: CASSLVVTSTEQFF; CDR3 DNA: TGTGCCAGCAGCTTAGTAGTAACGAGCACTGAGCAGTTCTTC
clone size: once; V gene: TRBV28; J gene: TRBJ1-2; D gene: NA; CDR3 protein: CASSLLGNYGYTF; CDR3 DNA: TGTGCCAGCAGTTTATTGGGCAACTATGGCTACACCTTC
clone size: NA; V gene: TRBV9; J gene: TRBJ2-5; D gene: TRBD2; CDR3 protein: CASSGPSGGAETQYF; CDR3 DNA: TGTGCCAGCAGCGGCCCTAGCGGGGGGGCAGAGACCCAGTACTTC
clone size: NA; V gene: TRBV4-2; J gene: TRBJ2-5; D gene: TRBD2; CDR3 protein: CASGKTSGGEETQYF; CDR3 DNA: TGTGCCAGCGGAAAGACTAGCGGGGGTGAGGAGACCCAGTACTTC
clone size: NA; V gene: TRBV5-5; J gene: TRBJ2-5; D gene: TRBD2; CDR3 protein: CASSLAGGRDYPLAQYF; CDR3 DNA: TGTGCCAGCAGCTTGGCCGGGGGACGGGACTACCCTCTGGCCCAGTACTTC
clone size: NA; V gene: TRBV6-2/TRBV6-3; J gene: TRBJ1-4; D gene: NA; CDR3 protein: CASSYSTQAFNEKLFF; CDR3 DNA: TGTGCCAGCAGTTACTCGACACAAGCCTTCAATGAAAAACTGTTTTTT
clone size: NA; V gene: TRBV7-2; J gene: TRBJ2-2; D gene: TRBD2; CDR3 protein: CASSLGRLAGARELFF; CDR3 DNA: TGTGCCAGCAGCTTAGGACGGCTAGCGGGGGCAAGGGAGCTGTTTTTT
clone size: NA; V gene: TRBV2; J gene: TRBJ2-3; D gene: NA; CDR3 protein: CASRLLVVGADTQYF; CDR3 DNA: TGTGCCAGCAGGTTACTAGTCGTGGGTGCAGATACGCAGTATTTT
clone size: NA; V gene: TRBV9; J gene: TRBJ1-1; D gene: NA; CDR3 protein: CASSAGAVDTEAFF; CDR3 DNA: TGTGCCAGCAGCGCGGGAGCCGTTGACACTGAAGCTTTCTTT
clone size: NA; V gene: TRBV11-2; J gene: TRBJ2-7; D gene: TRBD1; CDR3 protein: CASSPTGTYEQYF; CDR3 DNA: TGTGCCAGCAGCCCGACAGGGACCTACGAGCAGTACTTC
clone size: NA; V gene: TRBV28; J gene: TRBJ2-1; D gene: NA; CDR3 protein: CASSFPQGTAYNEQFF; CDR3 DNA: TGTGCCAGCAGTTTCCCGCAGGGGACCGCTTACAATGAGCAGTTCTTC
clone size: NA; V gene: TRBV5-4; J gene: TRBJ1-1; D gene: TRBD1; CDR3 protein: CASSFRQGSNTEAFF; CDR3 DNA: TGTGCCAGCAGCTTCAGACAGGGGAGTAACACTGAAGCTTTCTTT